The 19 T cell receptor beta chains given below trace back to one sample, sequenced in a study of post-analysis software for immune sequencing data. Study observations and caveats: The study found TRBV5-6, TRBV5-1 and TRBV20-1 among five or six TRBV segments more frequent in patients than controls.

cDNA libraries of TCR beta carried unique molecular identifiers. Via MiXCR, TCRdb re-called the PCR reads, giving one row per CDR3 protein. Among roughly 800,000 distinct CDR3 sequences listed, about 50% were seen once. No antigen has been identified for these receptors. The sample consisted of blood. The receptors were gathered from a girl under 18 with multiple sclerosis.

Only a few counts were recorded for this clonotype. The chain joins TRBV6-1 to TRBJ2-5; D might be TRBD2 (5 bases). Trimming removed 4 bases at V and 11 bases at J, with 23 bases between. The CDR3 loop spans 15 amino acids. CDR1 and CDR2 from the germline V gene are MNHNS and SASEGT. The CDR3 loop reads CASSGTLSSSEKQYF. The CDR3 bases are TGTGCCAGCAGTGGTACACTGTCTAGCTCTGAAAAGCAGTACTTC.

This clonotype has a handful of counts. The chain recombines TRBV24-1 with TRBJ2-1; unclear D gene. CDR1 and CDR2 from the germline V gene are KGHDR and SFDVKD. The CDR3 runs 16 residues. Trimming removed 3 bases at V and 0 bases at J, with 11 bases between. CDR3 residues: CATSDPNASSYNEQFF. In DNA, the CDR3 is TGTGCCACCAGTGATCCCAACGCGAGCTCCTACAATGAGCAGTTCTTC.

The chain recombines TRBV5-1 with TRBJ2-1; 10 bases are a match to TRBD1. The DNA end is a closer match to TRBJ2-7, so the J assignment may be wrong. Germline CDR1 is SGHRS and CDR2 is YFSETQ. The CDR3 runs to 15 residues. CDR3 sequence: CASSTRQGAPDEQYF. DNA for the CDR3: TGCGCCAGCAGCACCAGACAGGGGGCGCCGGACGAGCAGTACTTC.

J is TRBJ2-7 and V is TRBV20-1; the D call may be TRBD1 or TRBD2 (5 bases each). Germline loops: CDR1 DFQATT, CDR2 SNEGSKA (reference sequence). The CDR3 runs 18 residues. Deletions cut 0 bases from V and 3 bases from J, with 24 bases between. The CDR3 DNA sequence: TGCAGTGCTAGAGATCTGCACGGGGCGAGTGTGAGGTACTACGAGCAGTACTTC. Encoded protein: CSARDLHGASVRYYEQYF.

V and J are TRBV5-1 and TRBJ2-7; D is ambiguous. With 0 bases removed from V and 2 bases from J, the gap between germline ends came to 9 bases. The germline gives CDR1 SGHRS, CDR2 YFSETQ. The CDR3 loop spans 14 amino acids. CDR3 loop: CASSLGITTYEQYF. The CDR3 coding sequence is TGCGCCAGCAGCTTGGGCATTACTACCTACGAGCAGTACTTC.

V and J are TRBV12-3 or TRBV12-4 and TRBJ2-7, with TRBD1 matching 9 bases. This CDR3 comprises 17 residues. Trimming at V came to 6 bases and at J to 3 bases, leaving 15 bases not matched to a gene. The CDR3: CASSLPAQGARSYEQYF. CDR3 sequence (DNA): TGTGCCAGCAGCCTCCCCGCACAGGGGGCGCGTAGCTACGAGCAGTACTTC.

This chain uses TRBV7-9 with TRBJ2-4, with D perhaps matching TRBD1 (5 bases). The ends were cut back, 1 base at V and 11 bases at J, with 18 bases in the middle. CDR3 size: 15 residues. In germline, CDR1 is SEHNR, CDR2 FQNEAQ (reference sequence). CDR3 in amino acids: CASSLVRPTQGFQYF. The DNA for the CDR3 is TGTGCCAGCAGCTTAGTCCGGCCTACCCAGGGTTTTCAGTACTTC. Complete variable domain (other parts from reference TRBV7-9 and TRBJ2-4): DTGVSQNPRHKITKRGQNVTFRCDPISEHNRLYWYRQTLGQGPEFLTYFQNEAQLEKSRLLSDRFSAERPKGSFSTLEIQRTEQGDSAMYLCASSLVRPTQGFQYFGAGTRLSVL.

V and J are TRBV5-1 and TRBJ1-6; D is possibly TRBD1 (6 bases). The germline V and J ends were trimmed by 4 bases and 5 bases, with 10 bases remaining between them. The CDR3 has 14 residues. Per germline, CDR1 SGHRS and CDR2 YFSETQ. The CDR3 sequence is CASSTTGNNSPLHF. The CDR3 DNA is TGCGCCAGCAGCACCACAGGGAATAATTCACCCCTCCACTTT. Full variable domain (missing parts from reference TRBV5-1 and TRBJ1-6): KAGVTQTPRYLIKTRGQQVTLSCSPISGHRSVSWYQQTPGQGLQFLFEYFSETQRNKGNFPGRFSGRQFSNSRSEMNVSTLELGDSALYLCASSTTGNNSPLHFGNGTRLTVT.

This chain links TRBV7-8 with TRBJ2-7; the D is unclear. CDR1 and CDR2 from the germline V gene are SGHVS and FQNEAQ. Trimming stripped 0 bases from V and 7 bases from J, with 25 bases between. This CDR3 contains 18 residues. The chain's CDR3 is CASSLASPGRPINNEQYF. CDR3 coding DNA: TGTGCCAGCAGCTTAGCGTCCCCTGGTAGGCCCATCAACAATGAGCAGTACTTC.

About this clonotype itself: This may come from a read error, since a much larger clone is one base off. The gene calls are TRBV2 and TRBJ2-5, with a possible D match to TRBD2 (6 bases). CDR1 SNHLY and CDR2 FYNNEI come from the germline V gene. The CDR3 has 12 residues. The CDR3 loop is CASNAASENQCF. DNA of the CDR3: TGTGCCAGCAATGCGGCTAGCGAGAACCAGTGCTTC.

V gene TRBV20-1 combines with J gene TRBJ2-3; TRBD1 might be the D (5 bases). The CDR3 contains 15 residues. CDR1 and CDR2 from the germline V gene are DFQATT and SNEGSKA (reference sequence). For the CDR3, the DNA is TGCAGCGTCCCCTACCCAGGGCCGGGCACAGATACGCAGTATTTT. It encodes CSVPYPGPGTDTQYF.

This clonotype came up once. The rearrangement joins TRBV11-2 to TRBJ2-7, with 8 bases lining up with TRBD2. Germline V gene sequence: CDR1 SGHAT, CDR2 FQNNGV. V shed 3 bases and J 7 bases; nucleotides not matched to a gene: 8. This CDR3 is built from 14 residues. This chain's CDR3 is CASSFSTGGGEQYF. Here the CDR3 DNA reads TGTGCCAGCAGCTTTAGTACGGGAGGGGGTGAGCAGTACTTC.

Ten or more counts support this clonotype. CDR3: CASSLARGYEQYF. The CDR3 DNA reads as TGCGCCAGCAGCTTGGCCAGGGGCTACGAGCAGTACTTC. The chain has TRBV5-1 and TRBJ2-7; D may be TRBD1 (6 bases). CDR3 size: 13 residues. The germline V gene has CDR1 SGHRS and CDR2 YFSETQ. Trimming pared 0 bases from V and 3 bases from J, leaving 7 bases between.

The rearrangement joins TRBV7-8 to TRBJ2-1; D is undetermined. Germline assignment: CDR1 SGHVS and CDR2 FQNEAQ. V lost 4 bases and J lost 8, with 6 bases in between. This CDR3 is 11 amino acids long. The CDR3 sequence: CASSYLDEQFF. The CDR3 DNA is TGTGCCAGCAGCTACCTCGATGAGCAGTTCTTC.

There are a few counts of this clonotype. J is TRBJ1-2 and V is TRBV7-9; D possibly corresponds to TRBD1 (5 bases). CDR3 size: 14 residues. V lost 5 bases and J lost 2, with 12 bases in between. The germline V gene encodes CDR1 SEHNR and CDR2 FQNEAQ (reference sequence). The CDR3 sequence: CASSPSGLNYGYTF. The CDR3 DNA sequence: TGTGCCAGCAGCCCATCGGGACTGAACTATGGCTACACCTTC.

This clonotype has only one observation. The CDR3 spells CASRPSGQNYEQYF. The DNA for the CDR3 is TGTGCCAGCAGGCCCTCGGGACAAAACTACGAGCAGTACTTC. The chain combines TRBV6-5 with TRBJ2-7; weak D call: TRBD1 (6 bases). This CDR3 comprises 14 residues. V was trimmed by 6 bases and J by 3 bases, leaving 15 bases between them. Looked up from germline, CDR1 is MNHEY and CDR2 is SVGAGI.

The J gene is TRBJ1-4, the V gene TRBV6-6; D not resolved. Germline CDR1 and CDR2: MNHNY and SVGAGI (reference sequence). V dropped 4 bases and J dropped 5 bases, with 8 bases sitting between them. CDR3 length: 13 amino acids. The DNA of the CDR3 is TGTGCCAGCAGTTCCGGACGGAATGAAAAACTGTTTTTT. This codes for CASSSGRNEKLFF.

The sample holds a few counts of this clonotype. The rearrangement links TRBV5-1 to TRBJ2-7, with 11 bases aligning to TRBD2. The better agreement between TRBJ2-5 and the DNA end casts doubt on the J call. Per germline, CDR1 SGHRS and CDR2 YFSETQ. The CDR3 runs to 14 residues. CDR3 coding DNA: TGCGCCAGCACCTCGGGACTAGCGGCAGAGACCCAGTACTTC. It codes for CASTSGLAAETQYF.

The chain is built from TRBV12-3 or TRBV12-4 and TRBJ2-3, with 11 bases matching TRBD2. The CDR3 totals 15 residues. The V and J ends lost 7 bases and 4 bases, in that order; junction bases with no gene match: 7. CDR3 amino acids: CASNSGTSGADTQYF. The DNA of the CDR3 is TGTGCCAGCAACTCCGGGACTAGCGGTGCAGATACGCAGTATTTT.